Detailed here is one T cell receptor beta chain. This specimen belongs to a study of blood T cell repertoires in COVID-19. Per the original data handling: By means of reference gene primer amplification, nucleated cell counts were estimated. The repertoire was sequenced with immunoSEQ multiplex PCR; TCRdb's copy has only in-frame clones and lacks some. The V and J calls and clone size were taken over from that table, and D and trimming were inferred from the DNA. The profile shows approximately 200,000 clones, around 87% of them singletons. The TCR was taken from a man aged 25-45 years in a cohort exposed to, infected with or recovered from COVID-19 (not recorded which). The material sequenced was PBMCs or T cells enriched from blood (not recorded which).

CDR3 bases: TGCAGTGCGGGGACTAGCAATGAGCAGTTCTTC. Amino acids: CSAGTSNEQFF. J is TRBJ2-1 and V is TRBV20-1, with TRBD2 identical over 8 bases. The J segment lost 6 bases and the V segment lost 6 bases, leaving 1 base of the junction unmatched. Germline-derived CDR1 and CDR2 are DFQATT and SNEGSKA (reference sequence). The CDR3 is 11 residues long.